This TCR beta chain was identified in a study of CD8 T cells in ankylosing spondylitis. The authors made TCR beta libraries by quantitative 5'-RACE with molecular barcodes. TCRdb ran MiXCR on the 5' RACE reads and lists one entry per CDR3 protein. This sample yields around 770,000 distinct CDR3 sequences, of which around 20% are seen a single time; approximately 18% belongs to the top ten. This clonotype has just a few counts. Its specificity is unknown. Findings and limits, study-wide: Disease-linked clones reportedly concentrated significantly in matched ankylosing spondylitis synovial fluid. Some of the motif variants had earlier been found in reactive arthritis patients' fluid and blood. Ankylosing spondylitis blood appeared to carry a characteristic TCR beta motif of 7 or 8 highly homologous variants. Disease-associated clonotypes exhibited CD8+ identity and were relatively infrequent in peripheral blood.

This TCR derives from a male donor with ankylosing spondylitis. The specimen sequenced was blood, either unsorted or a sorted T cell fraction (not recorded which).

Written as DNA, the CDR3 is TGTGCCAGCAGCCGCGGGGCATGGGAAAAACTGTTTTTT. It yields the protein CASSRGAWEKLFF. The chain combines TRBV14 with TRBJ1-4; TRBD1 might be the D (5 bases). The V gene lost 4 bases and the J gene lost 8 bases, with 11 bases spanning the gap. From germline, CDR1 is SGHDN and CDR2 FVKESK. This CDR3 contains 13 residues.